This TCR beta chain was obtained from a study of ipilimumab plus nivolumab after autologous stem cell transplantation. At the level of the study: Typical patient got 5 ipilimumab doses and about eight nivolumab doses (median). Study-level results: The authors say TCR, Treg and microbiome findings warrant further study.

Ipilimumab, 1 mg/kg, started 14 to 28 days after autologous transplant. Dosing: nivolumab 3 mg/kg IV, weeks 1, 4, 7, 10, then every two weeks to week 26. Germline lookup yields CDR1 SGHTA and CDR2 FQGTGA. V dropped 3 bases and J dropped 8 bases, with 19 bases sitting between them. The CDR3 is 15 amino acids. This clone showed up just a few times. Its target is unknown. TCRdb keeps only in-frame clones here, not all; method: immunoSEQ multiplex PCR. The sample consists of 1,500 to 2,000 clones, 65% to 90% of them appearing once. The chain links TRBV7-3 to TRBJ1-2; D is ambiguous. This clonotype was obtained from a female donor with multiple myeloma. The sample here was PBMCs, taken in a trial of ipilimumab plus nivolumab as post-transplant consolidation. As DNA, the CDR3 is TGTGCCAGCAGCTTTCCCTGGTCCCCTCTTGGAGGCTACACCTTC. Protein sequence: CASSFPWSPLGGYTF.